The rows below give T cell receptor beta chains drawn from one sample of a study of Graves' ophthalmopathy and Graves' hyperthyroidism. TCRdb reprocessed the multiplex PCR reads with MiXCR, giving one entry per CDR3 protein. The repertoire includes 650,000 to 900,000 distinct CDR3 sequences, 35% to 50% of them detected once, and 44% sits in the top ten. The specimen sequenced was peripheral blood. All receptors derive from an adult man with Graves' ophthalmopathy. The CDR3 runs from the conserved cysteine through the conserved F or W. Each record gives: CDR3 protein, CDR3 DNA, clone size, V gene, D gene, J gene. A D gene is named only where the DNA matches it firmly. Rows may omit the clone size; those that give it use once, few, many or a size class.

CASSTQSVGQPQHF TGTGCCAGCAGTACCCAGTCGGTCGGTCAGCCCCAGCATTTT - TRBV24-1 - TRBJ1-5
CATSRELAGNQPQHF TGTGCCACCAGCAGAGAACTAGCGGGAAATCAGCCCCAGCATTTT - TRBV15 - TRBJ1-5
CAISGGHTRYQETQYF TGTGCCATCAGTGGGGGCCACACGCGGTACCAAGAGACCCAGTACTTC few TRBV10-3 - TRBJ2-5
CASIIRQGAVAFF TGTGCCAGCATCATAAGACAGGGGGCGGTGGCTTTCTTT many TRBV11-2 TRBD1 TRBJ1-1
CASSLHPDTGGYTF TGTGCCAGCAGTTTACATCCAGACACCGGCGGCTACACCTTC - TRBV7-9 - TRBJ1-2
CASSDLRQSLTEGHF TGTGCCAGCAGTGACCTGCGACAGTCTCTCACGGAAGGCCACTTT - TRBV2 - TRBJ1-6
CGTSDLLGYGYTF TGTGGCACCAGTGATCTGTTGGGCTATGGCTACACCTTC - TRBV24-1 - TRBJ1-2
CASSMRTGYAGANVLTF TGTGCCAGCAGCATGAGGACAGGGTACGCTGGGGCCAACGTCCTGACTTTC - TRBV7-9 TRBD1 TRBJ2-6
CASSAGRGPGQPQHF TGTGCCAGCAGTGCCGGGAGGGGCCCGGGTCAGCCCCAGCATTTT few TRBV10-3 - TRBJ1-5
CASSEDRGGEAFF TGTGCCAGCAGCGAGGACAGGGGAGGTGAAGCTTTCTTT few TRBV6-1 TRBD1 TRBJ1-1
CASSLRGGHTF TGTGCCAGCAGCCTTCGGGGGGGCCACACCTTC - TRBV7-9 - TRBJ1-2
CASSQGTAAQNTEAFF TGCGCCAGCAGCCAAGGGACAGCGGCACAGAACACTGAAGCTTTCTTT - TRBV4-3 - TRBJ1-1
CASSIPGDGELFF TGTGCCAGTAGTATCCCCGGGGACGGGGAGCTGTTTTTT - TRBV25-1 - TRBJ2-2